The entry below gives a single TCR beta chain sequence along with its context. The data belong to a study of blood T cell repertoires in COVID-19. On the study more broadly: COVID-19 samples, acute and convalescent, were from the United States, Italy and Spain. T cells, B-cell-depleted T cells, or PBMCs provided the cDNA or gDNA that served as material.

Source study methods: Quantification of nucleated cells was approximated via reference gene primer amplification. This table comes from immunoSEQ multiplex PCR, and its TCRdb copy is limited to in-frame clones, with some not included. Clonal size and the V and J genes are those of that table, whereas D and trimming came from the DNA. The sample records roughly 32,000 clones, 90% being singletons. Trimming took 7 bases from V and 2 from J; bases not matched to a gene: 4. The CDR3 has 12 amino acids. From germline, CDR1 is GTSNPN and CDR2 SVGIG (reference sequence). The V call is TRBV30, the J call TRBJ1-2; 7 bases agree with TRBD1. Sequencing input: peripheral blood. The TCR sequence derives from a man aged 70 or older with active or convalescent COVID-19. The CDR3 DNA is TGTGCCTCCTCAGGGGGGAACTATGGCTACACCTTC. Amino acid sequence: CASSGGNYGYTF.